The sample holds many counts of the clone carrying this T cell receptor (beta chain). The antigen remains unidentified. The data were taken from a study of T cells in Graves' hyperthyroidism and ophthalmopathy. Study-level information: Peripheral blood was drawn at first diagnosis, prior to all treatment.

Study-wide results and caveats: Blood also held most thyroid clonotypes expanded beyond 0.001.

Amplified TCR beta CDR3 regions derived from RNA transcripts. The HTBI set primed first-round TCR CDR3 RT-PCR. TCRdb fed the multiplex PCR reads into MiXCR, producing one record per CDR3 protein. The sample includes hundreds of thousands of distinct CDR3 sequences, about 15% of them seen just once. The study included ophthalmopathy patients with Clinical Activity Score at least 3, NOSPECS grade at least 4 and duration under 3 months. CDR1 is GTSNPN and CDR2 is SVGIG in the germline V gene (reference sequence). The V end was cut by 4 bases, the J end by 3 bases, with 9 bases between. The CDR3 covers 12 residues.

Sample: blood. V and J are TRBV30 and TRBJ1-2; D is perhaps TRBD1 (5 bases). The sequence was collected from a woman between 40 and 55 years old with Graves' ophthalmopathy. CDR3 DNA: TGTGCCTGGACAGGGTTTGACTATGGCTACACCTTC. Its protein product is CAWTGFDYGYTF.